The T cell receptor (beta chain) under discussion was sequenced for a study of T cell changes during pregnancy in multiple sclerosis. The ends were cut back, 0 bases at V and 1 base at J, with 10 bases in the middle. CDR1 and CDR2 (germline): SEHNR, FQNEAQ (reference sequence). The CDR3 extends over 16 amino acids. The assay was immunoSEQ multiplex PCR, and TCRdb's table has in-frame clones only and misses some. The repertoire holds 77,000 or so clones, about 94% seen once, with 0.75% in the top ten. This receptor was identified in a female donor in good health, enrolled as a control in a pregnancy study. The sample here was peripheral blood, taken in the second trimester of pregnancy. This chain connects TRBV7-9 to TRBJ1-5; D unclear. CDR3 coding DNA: TGTGCCAGCAGCTTAGCGTCAACAGAGAGCAATCAGCCCCAGCATTTT. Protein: CASSLASTESNQPQHF.